The 20 T cell receptor beta chains reported below all come from one sample, sequenced in a study of OX40 agonist ivuxolimab in advanced cancers. Measured with immunoSEQ multiplex PCR; TCRdb has only the in-frame clones, and not every one. The table shows tens of thousands of clones, with about 85% occurring only once. The sample in question was CD4+ or CD8+ T cells sorted from blood, obtained in a trial of the OX40 agonist ivuxolimab. These receptors were obtained from an adult with an advanced solid tumor such as melanoma, head and neck, liver or kidney cancer.

The V and J genes are TRBV12-5 and TRBJ2-3; D remains ambiguous. CDR3 size: 11 residues. Trimming left V 4 bases short and J 6 bases short, with 5 bases between. CDR1 and CDR2 from the germline V gene are LGHNT and FRNRAP. The CDR3: CASGWSDTQYF. The CDR3, as DNA: TGTGCTAGTGGTTGGAGCGATACGCAGTATTTT.

The rearrangement joins TRBV27 to TRBJ2-5, with 7 bases identical to TRBD2. Trimming cost V 8 bases and J 5 bases; bases outside gene matches: 14. This CDR3 is built from 15 residues. Germline CDR1 MNHEY, CDR2 SMNVEV (reference sequence). In nucleotides, the CDR3 is TGTGCCAGCCAAGCCCTAGCGGTCCTGCCGGAGACCCAGTACTTC. Protein: CASQALAVLPETQYF.

This clone was counted once. V gene TRBV4-3 combines with J gene TRBJ2-3, with TRBD1 matching 9 bases. J gave up 7 bases and V 1 base, and 12 bases lay outside the gene matches. The CDR3 extends over 17 amino acids. Germline V lookup: CDR1 LGHNA, CDR2 YSLEER. The CDR3 DNA sequence: TGCGCCAGCAGCCAAGTCCTGGGACAGGGAGTGTGGAATACGCAGTATTTT. Amino acid sequence: CASSQVLGQGVWNTQYF.

This clone appeared once. The genes are TRBV5-1 and TRBJ2-7; perhaps D is TRBD1 or TRBD2 (6 bases each). This CDR3 is built from 14 residues. Germline V lookup: CDR1 SGHRS, CDR2 YFSETQ. V lost 0 bases and J lost 7, with 14 bases in between. CDR3 DNA: TGCGCCAGCAGCTTGGGGGGGGCTCGAGGAGAGCAGTACTTC. It specifies CASSLGGARGEQYF.

In its sample, this clone was seen once. The chain has TRBV7-2 and TRBJ2-7, with a possible D match to TRBD1 (5 bases). V lost 0 bases to trimming and J lost 1 base, with 10 bases between them. Germline CDR1 is SGHTA and CDR2 is FQGNSA. The length of the CDR3 is 15 residues. In nucleotides, the CDR3 is TGTGCCAGCAGCTTAGCCCCAGACAGATCCTACGAGCAGTACTTC. Protein sequence: CASSLAPDRSYEQYF.

This clone has more than one count but fewer than ten. The J gene is TRBJ2-7, the V gene TRBV6-1; D may be TRBD1 (6 bases). Trimming shortened V by 1 base and J by 6 bases, and 16 bases separated the two germline ends. Germline V gene lookup returns CDR1 MNHNS and CDR2 SASEGT. This CDR3 has 15 amino acids. In nucleotides, the CDR3 is TGTGCCAGCAGTGAAGTCACAGGGTACGCATCCGAGCAGTACTTC. It yields the protein CASSEVTGYASEQYF.

The chain uses TRBV21-1 and TRBJ2-3; the table's D call TRBD2 went unverified against the DNA. TRBV21-1 is given as a pseudogene. The CDR3 sequence is 16 residues long. DNA for the CDR3: TGTGCCAGCAGCAATAGTACTAGCGGGAGGCCAGATACGCAGTATTTT. It encodes CASSNSTSGRPDTQYF.

V usage is TRBV2 and J usage is TRBJ2-7; 9 nucleotides line up with TRBD1. This CDR3 spans 14 amino acids. Germline CDR1 SNHLY, CDR2 FYNNEI. The junction had 3 bases not matched to a gene; V was cut back by 6 bases and J by 0 bases. The CDR3, as DNA: TGTGCCAGCAGGGGACAGGGAAGCTCCTACGAGCAGTACTTC. It encodes CASRGQGSSYEQYF.

The gene calls are TRBV27 and TRBJ2-5, with 8 bases matching TRBD1. This CDR3 is 14 amino acids long. V was clipped by 6 bases and J by 5 bases; unmatched bases: 8. In germline, CDR1 is MNHEY, CDR2 SMNVEV (reference sequence). As DNA, the CDR3 is TGTGCCAGCAGCGAAGCAGGGGGCGGGGAGACCCAGTACTTC. It codes for CASSEAGGGETQYF.

The chain employs TRBV7-2 and TRBJ1-5; 8 nucleotides agree with TRBD1. This CDR3 is built from 16 residues. CDR1 and CDR2 (germline): SGHTA, FQGNSA. V was pared by 5 bases and J by 5 bases, with 11 bases of the junction left unmatched. CDR3 loop: CASSPRDRGGDQPQHF. CDR3 coding DNA: TGTGCCAGCAGCCCAAGAGACAGGGGAGGTGATCAGCCCCAGCATTTT.

This clone was recorded a few times. The chain joins TRBV19 to TRBJ1-5, with 9 bases aligning to TRBD1. Trimming cost V 5 bases and J 13 bases; bases outside gene matches: 3. In germline, CDR1 is LNHDA, CDR2 SQIVND (reference sequence). The CDR3 has 11 amino acids. The CDR3 loop reads CASSLQGAQHF. CDR3 DNA sequence: TGTGCCAGTAGTCTACAGGGGGCACAGCATTTT.

The V gene is TRBV6-5, the J gene TRBJ2-7; TRBD2 matches at 7 bases. This CDR3 is built from 15 residues. V was clipped by 4 bases and J by 4 bases; unmatched bases: 10. The germline V gene encodes CDR1 MNHEY and CDR2 SVGAGI. CDR3 protein: CASSSSRTGGYEQYF. CDR3 DNA: TGTGCCAGCAGTTCCTCCCGGACCGGGGGGTACGAGCAGTACTTC.

The chain combines TRBV7-3 with TRBJ1-2, with no clear D. Germline CDR1 is SGHTA and CDR2 is FQGTGA. V shed 5 bases and J shed 0 bases, with 13 bases lying between them. The CDR3 loop spans 15 amino acids. The CDR3 is CASSHPRKANYGYTF. The CDR3 region has the DNA TGTGCCAGCAGCCACCCGAGGAAAGCTAACTATGGCTACACCTTC.

Worth noting for this clone: A junction boundary mismatches the germline segment, possibly from a read error. The rearrangement uses TRBV7-9 and TRBJ2-3; the match to TRBD1 covers 8 bases. The V gene's germline CDR1 is SEHNR and CDR2 FQNEAQ (reference sequence). The CDR3 spans 14 residues. The CDR3 sequence is CASTLRTGLDTQYF. The CDR3 DNA follows: TGTGCCAGCACCTTACGGACAGGGCTAGATACGCAGTATTTT.

The CDR3 loop is CAWSSTGGYTF. The CDR3 bases are TGTGCCTGGAGTTCGACAGGCGGCTACACCTTC. V gene TRBV30 combines with J gene TRBJ1-2; D might be TRBD1 (6 bases). There are 11 residues in the CDR3. Trimming took 2 bases from V and 8 from J, leaving 9 bases between them. Germline CDR1 reads GTSNPN; CDR2 reads SVGIG (reference sequence).

CDR3 bases: TGTGCCAGTAGTCAAGGGGGTAACTATGGCTACACCTTC. The encoded protein is CASSQGGNYGYTF. The chain joins TRBV19 to TRBJ1-2, with D possibly TRBD1 on 6 matching bases. From germline, CDR1 is LNHDA and CDR2 SQIVND (reference sequence). This CDR3 is 13 amino acids long. V was pared by 5 bases and J by 1 base, with 8 bases between.

The rearrangement uses TRBV9 and TRBJ2-5, with D possibly being TRBD1 or TRBD2 (5 bases each). Germline V lookup: CDR1 SGDLS, CDR2 YYNGEE. The CDR3 is 14 residues long. The V end lost 0 bases, the J end lost 4 bases, and 10 bases lay between the germline ends. CDR3 coding DNA: TGTGCCAGCAGCGTAGCTTCGGGGCGAGAGACCCAGTACTTC. This translates into CASSVASGRETQYF.

The CDR3 bases are TGTGCCAGCAGTTACTCGATGGTCCTAGCCAAAAACATTCAGTACTTC. Protein product: CASSYSMVLAKNIQYF. The rearrangement links TRBV6-5 to TRBJ2-4; no clear D gene. The length of the CDR3 is 16 residues. The V and J ends lost 0 bases and 0 bases respectively, with 9 bases between them. Looked up from germline, CDR1 is MNHEY and CDR2 is SVGAGI.

The V and J genes are TRBV28 and TRBJ2-5; unclear D gene. The CDR3 loop spans 14 amino acids. Trimming stripped 6 bases from V and 2 bases from J, with 13 bases between. CDR1 is MDHEN and CDR2 is SYDVKM in the germline V gene. The CDR3 region has the DNA TGTGCCAGCAGCCTCGCCCTCGGGCAAGAGACCCAGTACTTC. Translating gives CASSLALGQETQYF.

The chain is built from TRBV6-4 and TRBJ2-1; 10 nucleotides line up with TRBD2. Germline trimming cut 0 bases from V and 0 bases from J; bases unmatched to any gene: 2. The CDR3 is 17 amino acids. The germline V gene has CDR1 MRHNA and CDR2 SNTAGT. The DNA of the CDR3 is TGTGCCAGCAGTGACTCGAAGCGGGAGGGCTCCTACAATGAGCAGTTCTTC. It codes for CASSDSKREGSYNEQFF.